This entry lists 3 T cell receptor beta chains sequenced from one sample in a study of beta chain features in type 1 diabetes. No cognate antigen is known for these TCRs. Every bit of the isolated RNA underwent reverse transcription, so sequencing read expressed TCRB transcripts. Sequencing used immunoSEQ multiplex PCR; TCRdb keeps in-frame clones, though not all of them. The sample comprises hundreds of thousands of clones, roughly an eighth of which are singletons, and less than 0.025% rests with the top ten. Broader study findings: Moderate but significant shortening of TCRB CDR3s was recorded in all four CD4+ subsets from Type 1 diabetes patients.

The sample was naive CD4+ T cells from blood. Every receptor here comes from a man aged 18 to 29 with type 1 diabetes.

This rearrangement joins TRBV30 to TRBJ1-3, with D unclear. This CDR3 comprises 15 residues. Germline V gives CDR1 GTSNPN, CDR2 SVGIG (reference sequence). V lost 0 bases and J 4 bases, leaving 13 bases between the germline ends. CDR3 in DNA: TGTGCCTGGAGTGTAGGAGGCGATTCGGGAAACACCATATATTTT. Translation gives CAWSVGGDSGNTIYF.

The V and J genes are TRBV2 and TRBJ1-1, with D unresolved. The V and J ends lost 6 bases and 8 bases respectively, with 10 bases between them. The CDR3 is made up of 11 amino acids. The germline CDR1 and CDR2 sequences are SNHLY and FYNNEI. CDR3 in amino acids: CASSGGREAFF. The CDR3 region has the DNA TGTGCCAGCAGCGGAGGCAGGGAAGCTTTCTTT. Looking up the rest from reference TRBV2 and TRBJ1-1 gives the full variable domain: EPEVTQTPSHQVTQMGQEVILRCVPISNHLYFYWYRQILGQKVEFLVSFYNNEISEKSEIFDDQFSVERPDGSNFTLKIRSTKLEDSAMYFCASSGGREAFFGQGTRLTVV.

In its sample, this clone was seen a few times. Distinct nucleotide sequences in the sample also encode this CDR3. The chain couples TRBV5-1 to TRBJ1-5; unclear D gene. Deletions cut 4 bases from V and 2 bases from J, with 7 bases between. This CDR3 spans 13 amino acids. Per the germline V gene, CDR1 is SGHRS and CDR2 is YFSETQ. In DNA, the CDR3 is TGCGCCAGCAGCCCCGAGGGCAATCAGCCCCAGCATTTT. It specifies CASSPEGNQPQHF.